These 23 T cell receptor beta chains were sequenced from one sample in a study of blood T cells in healthy people across ages. It was with a sample-barcoded 5' primer and a J-beta primer mix that a second PCR of about 6 to 11 cycles was run. One entry per CDR3 protein results from TCRdb running MiXCR on the 5' RACE reads. The sample consists of approximately 880,000 distinct CDR3 sequences, around 46% of them appearing once. Material: blood. These receptors were collected from a man aged 25 to 40 in good health.

The rearrangement links TRBV20-1 to TRBJ2-1, with a weak D call TRBD2 (6 bases). V was trimmed by 5 bases and J by 8 bases, leaving 28 bases between them. The CDR3 totals 17 residues. Germline V gene sequence: CDR1 DFQATT, CDR2 SNEGSKA (reference sequence). In DNA, the CDR3 is TGCAGTGCTTTGCGGATGAGGTTTGCGGGGACCTCCGATGAGCAGTTCTTC. Protein: CSALRMRFAGTSDEQFF.

The chain couples TRBV15 to TRBJ2-7, with D tentatively TRBD2 (5 bases). The J call may be mistaken, given a closer DNA end match to TRBJ2-5. The germline V gene has CDR1 LNHNV and CDR2 YYDKDF (reference sequence). The CDR3 runs 13 residues. The CDR3 sequence is CATRGLGDETQYF. CDR3 nucleotide sequence: TGTGCCACCAGGGGCCTCGGGGATGAGACCCAGTACTTC.

This clonotype was counted ten times or more. The chain carries TRBV4-1 and TRBJ1-5; D uncertain. Per germline, CDR1 MGHRA and CDR2 YSYEKL. CDR3 length: 15 amino acids. With 1 base removed from V and 6 bases from J, the gap between germline ends came to 13 bases. CDR3 sequence: CASSQGTEEGQPQHF. In DNA form, the CDR3 reads TGCGCCAGCAGCCAAGGGACGGAGGAAGGTCAGCCCCAGCATTTT.

The gene calls are TRBV5-6 and TRBJ2-6, with 7 bases aligning to TRBD1. The CDR3 spans 18 residues. The germline V gene has CDR1 SGHDT and CDR2 YYEEEE. With 1 base clipped from V and 0 bases from J, the junction kept 7 bases outside the gene matches. The CDR3 is CASSLMDRFYSGANVLTF. DNA for the CDR3: TGTGCCAGCAGCTTGATGGACAGGTTTTACTCTGGGGCCAACGTCCTGACTTTC. Full variable domain (missing parts from reference TRBV5-6 and TRBJ2-6): DAGVTQSPTHLIKTRGQQVTLRCSPKSGHDTVSWYQQALGQGPQFIFQYYEEEERQRGNFPDRFSGHQFPNYSSELNVNALLLGDSALYLCASSLMDRFYSGANVLTFGAGSRLTVL.

This clonotype was seen many times. This rearrangement joins TRBV6-5 to TRBJ2-7, with a weak D call TRBD2 (6 bases). The germline V and J ends were trimmed by 2 bases and 6 bases, with 8 bases remaining between them. The CDR3 totals 12 residues. Germline V gene data show CDR1 as MNHEY and CDR2 as SVGAGI. The CDR3 DNA reads as TGTGCCAGCAGTTACGCGGGGCTCGAGCAGTACTTC. Translated: CASSYAGLEQYF.

The chain couples TRBV4-1 to TRBJ1-1; no firm D call. The CDR3 sequence is 12 residues long. Germline CDR1 and CDR2: MGHRA and YSYEKL. V was shortened by 6 bases and J by 0 bases, with 5 bases between the two germline ends. The CDR3 DNA sequence: TGCGCCAGCAGATGGCTGAACACTGAAGCTTTCTTT. As protein: CASRWLNTEAFF.

This clonotype was counted a few times. A single base separates this from a much larger clone, so it may be a read error. The V gene is TRBV20-1, the J gene TRBJ2-1, with D maybe TRBD2 (6 bases). The closer fit of TRBJ2-7 to the DNA end suggests the J call may be wrong. Germline V lookup: CDR1 DFQATT, CDR2 SNEGSKA (reference sequence). The CDR3 loop spans 15 amino acids. In DNA, the CDR3 is TGCAGTGCTAGGCGTTTAGCGGAGGATCACAATGAGCAGTACTTC. Translation gives CSARRLAEDHNEQYF.

V and J are TRBV6-1 and TRBJ1-1; D is ambiguous. Germline V gene sequence: CDR1 MNHNS, CDR2 SASEGT. Deletions cut 0 bases from V and 7 bases from J, with 9 bases between. There are 13 residues in the CDR3. The CDR3 sequence: CASSEARGDEAFF. CDR3 DNA: TGTGCCAGCAGTGAAGCGCGTGGCGATGAAGCTTTCTTT.

The chain is built from TRBV11-2 and TRBJ2-1; 7 bases are a match to TRBD2. The V gene's germline CDR1 is SGHAT and CDR2 FQNNGV. The CDR3 has 14 amino acids. V dropped 2 bases and J dropped 8; count of bases not matched to a gene: 6. CDR3 sequence: CASSLRGGSDEQFF. The CDR3 nucleotides are TGTGCCAGCAGCTTAAGGGGAGGGAGTGATGAGCAGTTCTTC.

This chain connects TRBV20-1 to TRBJ2-3; perhaps TRBD2 as D (6 bases). From germline, CDR1 is DFQATT and CDR2 SNEGSKA (reference sequence). Trimming left V 1 base short and J 1 base short, with 18 bases between. CDR3 size: 17 residues. The CDR3 nucleotides are TGCAGTGCTAGAGCATCGAGGTCGGGGGTTGGCACAGATACGCAGTATTTT. It codes for CSARASRSGVGTDTQYF.

The chain combines TRBV20-1 with TRBJ2-1, with D perhaps matching TRBD1 or TRBD2 (5 bases each). The J call is doubtful: the DNA matches TRBJ2-7 better. The CDR3 is 16 amino acids. Germline CDR1 DFQATT, CDR2 SNEGSKA (reference sequence). The DNA of the CDR3 is TGCAGTGCTAGAGACCCGAAGGGGAGCTCCTACAATGAGCAGTACTTC. Translation gives CSARDPKGSSYNEQYF.

This sequence joins TRBV6-5 and TRBJ1-1; 8 nucleotides match TRBD1. V dropped 4 bases and J dropped 0; count of bases not matched to a gene: 10. This CDR3 has 17 residues. Germline V gene data show CDR1 as MNHEY and CDR2 as SVGAGI. The CDR3 spells CASSWRSGGYMNTEAFF. CDR3 nucleotide sequence: TGTGCCAGCAGTTGGAGGTCAGGGGGCTACATGAACACTGAAGCTTTCTTT.

The gene calls are TRBV29-1 and TRBJ2-5, with 13 bases matching TRBD2. The length of the CDR3 is 16 residues. V lost 7 bases and J lost 5; bases outside the gene matches: 13. The germline V gene encodes CDR1 SQVTM and CDR2 ANQGSEA. CDR3 region: CSARPVGLAGRETQYF. Written as DNA, the CDR3 is TGCAGCGCCCGACCGGTGGGACTAGCGGGGCGGGAGACCCAGTACTTC.

This clonotype was recorded once. At one boundary the junction diverges from the germline segment, which might be a read error. The chain combines TRBV2 with TRBJ2-3, with D maybe TRBD2 (6 bases). CDR3 length equals 13 residues. Per the germline V gene, CDR1 is SNHLY and CDR2 is FYNNEI. Here the CDR3 reads CASRRDPTGTQYF. CDR3 DNA sequence: TGTGCCAGCAGGCGGGATCCTACAGGTACGCAGTATTTT.

This clonotype came up once. The chain couples TRBV20-1 to TRBJ2-3; D is ambiguous. The CDR3 runs to 12 residues. From germline, CDR1 is DFQATT and CDR2 SNEGSKA (reference sequence). Trimming cost V 0 bases and J 10 bases, with 11 bases left between them. CDR3 DNA sequence: TGCAGTGCTAGAGAGTCCTTGCCGGCGCAGTATTTT. Protein sequence: CSARESLPAQYF.

The table lists this clonotype with a few counts. This rearrangement joins TRBV4-1 to TRBJ2-7, with 11 bases that match TRBD2. The V and J ends lost 2 bases and 10 bases, in that order; junction bases with no gene match: 10. CDR3 length: 15 amino acids. Germline V lookup: CDR1 MGHRA, CDR2 YSYEKL. The CDR3 coding sequence is TGCGCCAGCAGCCAACACGCTGGACTAGCGGGTACCCAGTACTTC. It yields the protein CASSQHAGLAGTQYF.

This clonotype showed up just once. Compared with germline, one end of the junction differs, possibly owing to a read error. The chain has TRBV7-7 and TRBJ1-1; 8 bases map to TRBD1. CDR1 and CDR2 from the germline V gene are SSHAT and FNYEAQ (reference sequence). The CDR3 spans 13 residues. The CDR3 DNA reads TGTGCTAGCAGCTTGAGTCCGGGACAGGATGCTTTCTTT. Translating it yields CASSLSPGQDAFF.

In its sample, this clonotype was seen a few times. This rearrangement joins TRBV20-1 to TRBJ1-1; no firm D call. The length of the CDR3 is 14 residues. The V end lost 3 bases, the J end lost 0 bases, and 11 bases lay between the germline ends. Germline V gene sequence: CDR1 DFQATT, CDR2 SNEGSKA (reference sequence). The CDR3 reads CSARRAGMNTEAFF. CDR3 DNA sequence: TGCAGTGCTAGGAGGGCCGGGATGAACACTGAAGCTTTCTTT.

The rearrangement joins TRBV7-2 to TRBJ2-7, with D possibly TRBD2 on 5 matching bases. V lost 1 base to trimming and J lost 4 bases, with 14 bases between them. Germline V gene sequence: CDR1 SGHTA, CDR2 FQGNSA. This CDR3 has 15 amino acids. The CDR3 nucleotides are TGTGCCAGCAGCTTAGAACTTATCGGAGGTTACGAGCAGTACTTC. Its protein product is CASSLELIGGYEQYF.

The chain combines TRBV9 with TRBJ1-6, with 7 bases fitting TRBD1. The CDR3 length is 17 residues. CDR1 is SGDLS and CDR2 is YYNGEE in the germline V gene. V lost 0 bases and J lost 3; bases outside the gene matches: 6. Here the CDR3 reads CASSVDTGAGYNSPLHF. In DNA form, the CDR3 reads TGTGCCAGCAGCGTAGATACAGGGGCCGGCTATAATTCACCCCTCCACTTT.

The chain carries TRBV12-3 or TRBV12-4 and TRBJ1-2; a possible D gene is TRBD1 (5 bases). V was pared by 1 base and J by 2 bases, with 11 bases between. The CDR3 extends over 15 amino acids. CDR3: CASSLDDRPNYGYTF. CDR3 nucleotide sequence: TGTGCCAGCAGTTTAGACGACAGACCCAACTATGGCTACACCTTC.

This rearrangement joins TRBV2 to TRBJ2-3, with D possibly matching TRBD2 (5 bases). CDR1 is SNHLY, CDR2 FYNNEI, per germline. Trimming cost V 5 bases and J 0 bases, with 12 bases left between them. The CDR3 is made up of 15 amino acids. The CDR3 is CASSNDRGSTDTQYF. In DNA form, the CDR3 reads TGTGCCAGCAGTAACGACCGGGGAAGCACAGATACGCAGTATTTT.

The chain uses TRBV29-1 and TRBJ1-2; 10 bases are shared with TRBD1. The CDR3 has 13 residues. Looked up from germline, CDR1 is SQVTM and CDR2 is ANQGSEA. The junction had 4 bases not matched to a gene; V was cut back by 4 bases and J by 5 bases. CDR3 DNA: TGCAGCGTTGTAATGGGACAGGGGTATGGCTACACCTTC. It codes for CSVVMGQGYGYTF.